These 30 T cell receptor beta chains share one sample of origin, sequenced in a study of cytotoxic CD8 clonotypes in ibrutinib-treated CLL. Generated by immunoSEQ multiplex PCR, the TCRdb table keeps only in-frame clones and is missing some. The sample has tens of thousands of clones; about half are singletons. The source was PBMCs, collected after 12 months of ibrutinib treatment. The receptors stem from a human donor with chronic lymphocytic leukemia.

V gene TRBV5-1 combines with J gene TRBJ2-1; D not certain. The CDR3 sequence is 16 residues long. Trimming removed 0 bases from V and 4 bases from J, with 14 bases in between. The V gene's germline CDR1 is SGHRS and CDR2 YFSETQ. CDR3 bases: TGCGCCAGCAGCTTGGCCAAGTCCCTAAGTTACAATGAGCAGTTCTTC. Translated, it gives CASSLAKSLSYNEQFF. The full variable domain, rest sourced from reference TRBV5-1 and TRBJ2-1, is KAGVTQTPRYLIKTRGQQVTLSCSPISGHRSVSWYQQTPGQGLQFLFEYFSETQRNKGNFPGRFSGRQFSNSRSEMNVSTLELGDSALYLCASSLAKSLSYNEQFFGPGTRLTVL.

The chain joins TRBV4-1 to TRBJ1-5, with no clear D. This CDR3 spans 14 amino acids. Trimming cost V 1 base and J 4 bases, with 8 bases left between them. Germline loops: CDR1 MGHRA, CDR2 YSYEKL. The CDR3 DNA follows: TGCGCCAGCAGCCAAGGTCAAGGGAATCAGCCCCAGCATTTT. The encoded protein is CASSQGQGNQPQHF.

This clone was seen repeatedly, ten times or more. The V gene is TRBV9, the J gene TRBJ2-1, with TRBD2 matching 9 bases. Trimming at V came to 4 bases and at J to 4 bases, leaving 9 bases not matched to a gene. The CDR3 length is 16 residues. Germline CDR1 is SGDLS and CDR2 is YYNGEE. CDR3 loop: CASSHSKSGGYNEQFF. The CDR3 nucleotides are TGTGCCAGCAGCCATAGTAAAAGCGGGGGGTACAATGAGCAGTTCTTC.

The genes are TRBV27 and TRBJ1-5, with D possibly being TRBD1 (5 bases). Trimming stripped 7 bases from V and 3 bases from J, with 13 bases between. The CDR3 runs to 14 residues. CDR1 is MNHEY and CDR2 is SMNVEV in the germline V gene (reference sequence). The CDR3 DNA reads TGTGCCAGCAAAGGTGGGGCAAACAATCAGCCCCAGCATTTT. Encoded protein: CASKGGANNQPQHF.

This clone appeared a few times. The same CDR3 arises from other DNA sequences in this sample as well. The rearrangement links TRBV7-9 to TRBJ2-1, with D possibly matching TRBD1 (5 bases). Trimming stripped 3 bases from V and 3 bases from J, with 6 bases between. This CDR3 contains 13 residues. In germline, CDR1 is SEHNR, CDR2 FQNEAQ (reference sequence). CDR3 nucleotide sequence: TGTGCCAGCAGCTTTGACAGCTACAATGAGCAGTTCTTC. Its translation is CASSFDSYNEQFF.

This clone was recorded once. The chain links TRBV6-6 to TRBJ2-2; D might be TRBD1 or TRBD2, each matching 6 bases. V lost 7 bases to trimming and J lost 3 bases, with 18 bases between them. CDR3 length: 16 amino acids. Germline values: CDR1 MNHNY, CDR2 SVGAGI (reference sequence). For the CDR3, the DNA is TGTGCCAGCACTAAACTGGGGGGCGCTCACACCGGGGAGCTGTTTTTT. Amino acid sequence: CASTKLGGAHTGELFF.

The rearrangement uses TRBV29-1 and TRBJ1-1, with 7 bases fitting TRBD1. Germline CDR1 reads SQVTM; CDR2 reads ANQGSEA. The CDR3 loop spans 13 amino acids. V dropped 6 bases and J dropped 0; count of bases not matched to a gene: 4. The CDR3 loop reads CSVMTGMNTEAFF. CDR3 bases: TGCAGCGTCATGACAGGGATGAACACTGAAGCTTTCTTT.

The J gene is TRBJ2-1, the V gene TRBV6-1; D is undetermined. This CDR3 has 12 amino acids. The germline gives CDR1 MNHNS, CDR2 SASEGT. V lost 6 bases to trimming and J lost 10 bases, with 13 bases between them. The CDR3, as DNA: TGTGCCAGCAGGGCCACCCGTGTCGAGCAGTTCTTC. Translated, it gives CASRATRVEQFF.

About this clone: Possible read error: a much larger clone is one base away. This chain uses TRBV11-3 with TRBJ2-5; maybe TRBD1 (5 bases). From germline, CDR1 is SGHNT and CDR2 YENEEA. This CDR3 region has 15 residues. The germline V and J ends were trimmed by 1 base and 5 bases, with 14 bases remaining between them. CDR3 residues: CASSLGQGLRETQYF. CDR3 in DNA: TGTGCCAGCAGCTTAGGGCAGGGTCTGCGGGAGACCCAGTACTTC.

In DNA form, the CDR3 reads TGCAGTGCTAGAGATGACGACGAGCAGTACTTC. Its protein is CSARDDDEQYF. The chain links TRBV20-1 to TRBJ2-7, with D unresolved. The ends were cut back, 0 bases at V and 5 bases at J, with 5 bases in the middle. In germline, CDR1 is DFQATT, CDR2 SNEGSKA (reference sequence). The CDR3 has 11 amino acids.

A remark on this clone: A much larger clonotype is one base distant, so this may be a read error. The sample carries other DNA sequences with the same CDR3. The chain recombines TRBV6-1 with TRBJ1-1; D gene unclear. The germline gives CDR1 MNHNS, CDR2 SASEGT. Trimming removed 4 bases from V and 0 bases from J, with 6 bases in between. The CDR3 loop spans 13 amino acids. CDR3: CASSATVNTEAFF. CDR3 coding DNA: TGTGCCAGCAGTGCAACAGTGAACACTGAAGCTTTCTTT.

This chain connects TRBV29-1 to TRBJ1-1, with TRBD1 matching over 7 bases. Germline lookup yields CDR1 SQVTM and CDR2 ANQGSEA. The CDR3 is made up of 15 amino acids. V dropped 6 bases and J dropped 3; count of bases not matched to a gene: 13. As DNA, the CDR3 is TGCAGCGTCATCCTCAGGAACAGGGGCGACACTGAAGCTTTCTTT. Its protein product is CSVILRNRGDTEAFF. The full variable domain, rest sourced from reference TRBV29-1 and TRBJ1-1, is SAVISQKPSRDICQRGTSLTIQCQVDSQVTMMFWYRQQPGQSLTLIATANQGSEATYESGFVIDKFPISRPNLTFSTLTVSNMSPEDSSIYLCSVILRNRGDTEAFFGQGTRLTVV.

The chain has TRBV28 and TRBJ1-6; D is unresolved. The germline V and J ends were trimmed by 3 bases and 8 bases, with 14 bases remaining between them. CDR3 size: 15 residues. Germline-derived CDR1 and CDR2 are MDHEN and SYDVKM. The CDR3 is CASSFSPGVDSPLHF. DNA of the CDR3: TGTGCCAGCAGTTTCTCGCCAGGTGTTGATTCACCCCTCCACTTT.

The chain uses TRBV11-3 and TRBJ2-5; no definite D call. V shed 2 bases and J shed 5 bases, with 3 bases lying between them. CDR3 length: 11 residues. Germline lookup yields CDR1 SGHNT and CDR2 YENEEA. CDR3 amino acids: CASSLWETQYF. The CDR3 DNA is TGTGCCAGCAGCTTATGGGAGACCCAGTACTTC.

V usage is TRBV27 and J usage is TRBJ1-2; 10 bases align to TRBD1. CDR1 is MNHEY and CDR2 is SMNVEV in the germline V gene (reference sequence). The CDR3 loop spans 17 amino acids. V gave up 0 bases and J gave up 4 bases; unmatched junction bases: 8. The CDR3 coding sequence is TGTGCCAGCAGTTTATCGGGACAGGGGACTGGAGGCTATGGCTACACCTTC. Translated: CASSLSGQGTGGYGYTF.

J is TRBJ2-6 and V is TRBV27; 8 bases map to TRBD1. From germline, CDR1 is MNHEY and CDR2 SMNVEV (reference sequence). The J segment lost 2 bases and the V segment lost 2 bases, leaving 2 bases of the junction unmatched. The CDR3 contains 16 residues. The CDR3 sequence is CASSLPGGAGANVLTF. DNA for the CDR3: TGTGCCAGCAGTTTACCAGGGGGCGCTGGGGCCAACGTCCTGACTTTC.

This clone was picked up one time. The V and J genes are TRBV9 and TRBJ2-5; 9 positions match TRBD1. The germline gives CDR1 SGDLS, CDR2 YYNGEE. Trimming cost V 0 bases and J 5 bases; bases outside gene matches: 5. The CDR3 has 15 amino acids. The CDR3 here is CASSVDGQGWETQYF. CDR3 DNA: TGTGCCAGCAGCGTAGACGGACAGGGGTGGGAGACCCAGTACTTC.

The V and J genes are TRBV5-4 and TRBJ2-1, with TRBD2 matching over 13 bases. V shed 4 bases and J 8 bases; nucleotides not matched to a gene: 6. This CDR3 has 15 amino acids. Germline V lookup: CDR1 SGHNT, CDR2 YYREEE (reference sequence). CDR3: CASSTGTSGIDEQFF. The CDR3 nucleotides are TGTGCCAGCAGCACCGGGACTAGCGGGATTGATGAGCAGTTCTTC. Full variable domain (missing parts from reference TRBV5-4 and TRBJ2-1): ETGVTQSPTHLIKTRGQQVTLRCSSQSGHNTVSWYQQALGQGPQFIFQYYREEENGRGNFPPRFSGLQFPNYSSELNVNALELDDSALYLCASSTGTSGIDEQFFGPGTRLTVL.

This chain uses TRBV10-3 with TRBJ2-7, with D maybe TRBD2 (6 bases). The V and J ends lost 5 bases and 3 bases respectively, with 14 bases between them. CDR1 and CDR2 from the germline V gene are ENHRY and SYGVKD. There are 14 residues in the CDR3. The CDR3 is CAISSEGLGYEQYF. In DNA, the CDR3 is TGTGCCATCAGTTCGGAGGGTTTGGGCTACGAGCAGTACTTC.

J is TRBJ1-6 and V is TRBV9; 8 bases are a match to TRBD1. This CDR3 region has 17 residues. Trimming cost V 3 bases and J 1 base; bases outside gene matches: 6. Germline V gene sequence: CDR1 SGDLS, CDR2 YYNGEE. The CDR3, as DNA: TGTGCCAGCAGCGCACAGGGGGTGTCGTCCTATAATTCACCCCTCCACTTT. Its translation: CASSAQGVSSYNSPLHF. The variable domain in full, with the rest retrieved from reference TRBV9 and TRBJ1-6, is DSGVTQTPKHLITATGQRVTLRCSPRSGDLSVYWYQQSLDQGLQFLIQYYNGEERAKGNILERFSAQQFPDLHSELNLSSLELGDSALYFCASSAQGVSSYNSPLHFGNGTRLTVT.

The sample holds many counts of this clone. The CDR3 is CASRQSNQPQHF. The CDR3 coding sequence is TGTGCCAGTAGACAGAGCAATCAGCCCCAGCATTTT. The chain has TRBV19 and TRBJ1-5; D not certain. V was pared by 6 bases and J by 1 base, with 4 bases between. In germline, CDR1 is LNHDA, CDR2 SQIVND (reference sequence). The length of the CDR3 is 12 residues.

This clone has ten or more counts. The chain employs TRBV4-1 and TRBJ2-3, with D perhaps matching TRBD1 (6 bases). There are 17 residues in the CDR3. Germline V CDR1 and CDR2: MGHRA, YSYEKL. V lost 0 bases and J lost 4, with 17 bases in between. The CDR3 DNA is TGCGCCAGCAGCCAAGATACGAACAGGGACGTCCCAGATACGCAGTATTTT. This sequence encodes CASSQDTNRDVPDTQYF.

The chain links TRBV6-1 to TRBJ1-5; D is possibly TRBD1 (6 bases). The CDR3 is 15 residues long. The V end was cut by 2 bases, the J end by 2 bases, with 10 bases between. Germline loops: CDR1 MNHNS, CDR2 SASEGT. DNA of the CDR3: TGTGCCAGCAGTGAACAGACAGGAGGCAATCAGCCCCAGCATTTT. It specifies CASSEQTGGNQPQHF.

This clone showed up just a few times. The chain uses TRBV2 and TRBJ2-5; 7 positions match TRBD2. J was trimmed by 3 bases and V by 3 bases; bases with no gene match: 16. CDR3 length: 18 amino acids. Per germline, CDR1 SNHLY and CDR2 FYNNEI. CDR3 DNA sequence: TGTGCCAGCAGTGAGGCTCTAGCGGAGGTGGGCACTAAAGAGACCCAGTACTTC. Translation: CASSEALAEVGTKETQYF.

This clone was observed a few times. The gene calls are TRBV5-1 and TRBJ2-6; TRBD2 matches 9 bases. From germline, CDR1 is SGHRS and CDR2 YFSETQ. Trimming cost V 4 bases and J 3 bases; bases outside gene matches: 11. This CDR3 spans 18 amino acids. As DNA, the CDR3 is TGCGCCAGCAGCCAGCGGTTAGCGGGAGTGGGTGGGGCCAACGTCCTGACTTTC. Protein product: CASSQRLAGVGGANVLTF.

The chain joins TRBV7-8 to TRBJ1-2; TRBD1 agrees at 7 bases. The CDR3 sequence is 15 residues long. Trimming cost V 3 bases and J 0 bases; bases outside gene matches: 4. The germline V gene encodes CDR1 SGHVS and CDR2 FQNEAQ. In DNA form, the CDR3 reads TGTGCCAGCAGCTTGGGACAGTCCGCTAACTATGGCTACACCTTC. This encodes CASSLGQSANYGYTF.

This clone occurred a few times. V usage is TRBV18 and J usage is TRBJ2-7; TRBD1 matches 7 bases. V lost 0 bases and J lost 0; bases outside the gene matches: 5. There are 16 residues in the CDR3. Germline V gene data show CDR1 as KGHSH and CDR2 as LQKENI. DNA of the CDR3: TGTGCCAGCTCACCACCCCGGGACAGCATCTCCTACGAGCAGTACTTC. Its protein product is CASSPPRDSISYEQYF.

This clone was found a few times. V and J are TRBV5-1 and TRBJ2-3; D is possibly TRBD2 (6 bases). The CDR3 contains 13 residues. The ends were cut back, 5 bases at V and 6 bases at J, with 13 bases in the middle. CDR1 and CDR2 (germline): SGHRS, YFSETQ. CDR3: CASSETSFDTQYF. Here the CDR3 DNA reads TGCGCCAGCAGTGAGACTAGTTTTGATACGCAGTATTTT.

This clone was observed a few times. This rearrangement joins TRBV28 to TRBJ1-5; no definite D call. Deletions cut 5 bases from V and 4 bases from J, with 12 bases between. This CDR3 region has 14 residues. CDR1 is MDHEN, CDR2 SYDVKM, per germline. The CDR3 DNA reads TGTGCCAGCAGTCAACTCGGGCGGAATCAGCCCCAGCATTTT. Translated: CASSQLGRNQPQHF.

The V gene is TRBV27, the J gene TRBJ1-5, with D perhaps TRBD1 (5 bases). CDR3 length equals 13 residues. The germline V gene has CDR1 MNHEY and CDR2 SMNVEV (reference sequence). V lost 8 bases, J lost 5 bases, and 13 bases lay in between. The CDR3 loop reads CASSGGIYQPQHF. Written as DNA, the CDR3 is TGTGCCAGCTCGGGGGGGATTTATCAGCCCCAGCATTTT.